The 21 T cell receptor beta chains in this list originate from one sample, sequenced in a study of blood T cell dynamics during melanoma immunotherapy. Produced via immunoSEQ multiplex PCR; TCRdb's table is partial and in-frame only. The sample yields approximately 11,000 clones, roughly 80% seen once. The time point was: pre-treatment baseline. The material was blood, obtained from a patient treated with checkpoint blockade. Receptor source: a human donor with melanoma.

This clone was counted a single time. This chain joins TRBV7-2 and TRBJ1-5; D is undetermined. Germline V gene data show CDR1 as SGHTA and CDR2 as FQGNSA. Trimming removed 5 bases from V and 4 bases from J, with 15 bases in between. The CDR3 runs to 15 residues. The CDR3 protein is CASSPGSPLNQPQHF. CDR3 nucleotide sequence: TGTGCCAGCAGCCCGGGGTCCCCCCTTAATCAGCCCCAGCATTTT.

The chain employs TRBV30 and TRBJ2-1; 10 bases are shared with TRBD1. Germline V gene sequence: CDR1 GTSNPN, CDR2 SVGIG (reference sequence). Trimming cost V 0 bases and J 1 base; bases outside gene matches: 3. The CDR3 has 16 residues. The CDR3 loop reads CAWSVRDRGSYNEQFF. CDR3 sequence (DNA): TGTGCCTGGAGTGTCCGGGACAGGGGATCCTACAATGAGCAGTTCTTC.

This clone was picked up a small number of times. V and J are TRBV29-1 and TRBJ1-1; the D gene is possibly TRBD1 (6 bases). The CDR3 runs 12 residues. V lost 7 bases and J 1 base, leaving 10 bases between the germline ends. Germline V gives CDR1 SQVTM, CDR2 ANQGSEA. The CDR3 nucleotides are TGCAGCGGCACAGGGAGGAACACTGAAGCTTTCTTT. This encodes CSGTGRNTEAFF. The full variable domain, in which reference TRBV29-1 and TRBJ1-1 provide the parts outside the CDR3, is SAVISQKPSRDICQRGTSLTIQCQVDSQVTMMFWYRQQPGQSLTLIATANQGSEATYESGFVIDKFPISRPNLTFSTLTVSNMSPEDSSIYLCSGTGRNTEAFFGQGTRLTVV.

V usage is TRBV7-3 and J usage is TRBJ2-1, with D unresolved. V lost 2 bases, J lost 0 bases, and 8 bases lay in between. This CDR3 spans 15 amino acids. Looked up from germline, CDR1 is SGHTA and CDR2 is FQGTGA. CDR3 in DNA: TGTGCCAGCAGCTTACGGCAAAGCTCCTACAATGAGCAGTTCTTC. As protein: CASSLRQSSYNEQFF.

The V call is TRBV15, the J call TRBJ2-6; D unresolved. The CDR3 runs to 15 residues. Germline-derived CDR1 and CDR2 are LNHNV and YYDKDF (reference sequence). The V end lost 1 base, the J end lost 2 bases, and 6 bases lay between the germline ends. For the CDR3, the DNA is TGTGCCACCAGCAGAGCGGCTGCTGGGGCCAACGTCCTGACTTTC. This codes for CATSRAAAGANVLTF.

The chain is built from TRBV2 and TRBJ1-2, with D perhaps matching TRBD1 (5 bases). V lost 8 bases and J lost 8, with 18 bases in between. The CDR3 runs to 13 residues. Germline loops: CDR1 SNHLY, CDR2 FYNNEI. CDR3 nucleotide sequence: TGTGCCAGCGGAAACCAGGGACTTGGCGGCTACACCTTC. Translated: CASGNQGLGGYTF. Looking up the rest from reference TRBV2 and TRBJ1-2 gives the full variable domain: EPEVTQTPSHQVTQMGQEVILRCVPISNHLYFYWYRQILGQKVEFLVSFYNNEISEKSEIFDDQFSVERPDGSNFTLKIRSTKLEDSAMYFCASGNQGLGGYTFGSGTRLTVV.

The CDR3 nucleotides are TGCGCCAGCAGCTTGACAGGTTTGAACACTGAAGCTTTCTTT. Amino acid sequence: CASSLTGLNTEAFF. The chain joins TRBV5-1 to TRBJ1-1, with D possibly matching TRBD1 (5 bases). Germline CDR1 SGHRS, CDR2 YFSETQ. V was shortened by 1 base and J by 0 bases, with 7 bases between the two germline ends. This CDR3 has 14 amino acids.

V gene TRBV19 combines with J gene TRBJ2-5, with TRBD2 matching over 14 bases. V gave up 6 bases and J gave up 5 bases; unmatched junction bases: 5. The germline V gene encodes CDR1 LNHDA and CDR2 SQIVND (reference sequence). The CDR3 has 15 residues. CDR3 DNA sequence: TGTGCCAGTAGGGGGACTAGCGGGAGCATGGAGACCCAGTACTTC. This encodes CASRGTSGSMETQYF.

The chain recombines TRBV6-6 with TRBJ2-1; TRBD2 agrees at 7 bases. Trimming removed 2 bases from V and 4 bases from J; junction bases left unmatched: 2. This CDR3 has 14 residues. Germline V gene sequence: CDR1 MNHNY, CDR2 SVGAGI (reference sequence). CDR3 nucleotides: TGTGCCAGCAGTTACGGGAGGGCATACAATGAGCAGTTCTTC. Encoded protein: CASSYGRAYNEQFF.

V is TRBV30 and J is TRBJ1-6; 10 bases line up with TRBD1. The length of the CDR3 is 15 residues. The germline CDR1 and CDR2 sequences are GTSNPN and SVGIG (reference sequence). J was trimmed by 7 bases and V by 3 bases; bases with no gene match: 6. As DNA, the CDR3 is TGTGCCTGGAGAGCTCCGGGACAGGGGAATTCACCCCTCCACTTT. Amino acids: CAWRAPGQGNSPLHF.

The genes are TRBV5-1 and TRBJ2-5; the match to TRBD2 covers 8 bases. Looked up from germline, CDR1 is SGHRS and CDR2 is YFSETQ. V lost 2 bases and J lost 5; bases outside the gene matches: 14. The CDR3 loop spans 17 amino acids. The DNA of the CDR3 is TGCGCCAGCAGCTTACTCACTAGCGGCCCGAATGGGGAGACCCAGTACTTC. Protein: CASSLLTSGPNGETQYF.

The CDR3 DNA is TGTGCCACCAGCGTACGACAGACTTACTCTGGAAACACCATATATTTT. Its translation is CATSVRQTYSGNTIYF. This sequence joins TRBV15 and TRBJ1-3; D might be TRBD1 (5 bases). Between the trimmed V and J ends, which lost 5 bases and 0 bases, there was a span of 14 bases. The CDR3 is 16 residues long. Germline CDR1 reads LNHNV; CDR2 reads YYDKDF (reference sequence).

This chain connects TRBV6-1 to TRBJ2-6; the D is unclear. The germline V gene encodes CDR1 MNHNS and CDR2 SASEGT. The CDR3 totals 15 residues. Trimming stripped 6 bases from V and 0 bases from J, with 9 bases between. Here the CDR3 reads CASRRDPSGANVLTF. The CDR3 DNA follows: TGTGCCAGCAGGAGAGACCCCTCTGGGGCCAACGTCCTGACTTTC.

This clone was found once. The CDR3 here is CASSRSSLGSSYNSPLHF. The CDR3 bases are TGTGCCAGCTCACGAAGTAGTCTCGGTAGCTCCTATAATTCACCCCTCCACTTT. The V call is TRBV18, the J call TRBJ1-6; D not certain. The V end was cut by 4 bases, the J end by 0 bases, with 16 bases between. CDR1 is KGHSH, CDR2 LQKENI, per germline. This CDR3 is built from 18 residues.

The chain is built from TRBV10-3 and TRBJ1-4; D is perhaps TRBD1 (5 bases). CDR1 and CDR2 from the germline V gene are ENHRY and SYGVKD. V lost 2 bases and J lost 1, with 11 bases in between. The CDR3 spans 16 residues. As DNA, the CDR3 is TGTGCCATCAGTGAGCGAGGGGCAGGAACTAATGAAAAACTGTTTTTT. It codes for CAISERGAGTNEKLFF.

This clone was observed a few times. V usage is TRBV29-1 and J usage is TRBJ1-5, with D possibly TRBD1 on 5 matching bases. Trimming removed 4 bases from V and 0 bases from J, with 10 bases in between. This CDR3 contains 14 residues. Germline CDR1 and CDR2: SQVTM and ANQGSEA. The CDR3 region has the DNA TGCAGCGTTGGCTCGACAGATAGCAATCAGCCCCAGCATTTT. Residues: CSVGSTDSNQPQHF.

In its sample, this clone was seen a few times. This chain uses TRBV21-1 with TRBJ1-1. TRBV21-1 is described as a pseudogene. CDR3 length equals 13 residues. CDR3 loop: CASSKGKNTEAFF. The CDR3 DNA follows: TGTGCCAGCAGCAAAGGTAAGAACACTGAAGCTTTCTTT.

This sequence joins TRBV4-2 and TRBJ1-2, with 12 bases matching TRBD1. The CDR3 extends over 14 amino acids. Trimming took 4 bases from V and 6 from J; bases not matched to a gene: 3. Germline V lookup: CDR1 LGHNA, CDR2 YNFKEQ. Here the CDR3 reads CASSLGDRGHGYTF. CDR3 DNA: TGTGCCAGCAGCCTCGGGGACAGGGGGCATGGCTACACCTTC.

J is TRBJ2-7 and V is TRBV7-2, with D maybe TRBD2 (6 bases). The CDR3 totals 13 residues. V shed 1 base and J shed 4 bases, with 8 bases lying between them. CDR1 and CDR2 from the germline V gene are SGHTA and FQGNSA. The chain's CDR3 is CASSLGRVYEQYF. The CDR3, as DNA: TGTGCCAGCAGCTTAGGGAGGGTGTACGAGCAGTACTTC. Drawing the rest from reference TRBV7-2 and TRBJ2-7, the complete variable domain is GAGVSQSPSNKVTEKGKDVELRCDPISGHTALYWYRQSLGQGLEFLIYFQGNSAPDKSGLPSDRFSAERTGGSVSTLTIQRTQQEDSAVYLCASSLGRVYEQYFGPGTRLTVT.

V usage is TRBV2 and J usage is TRBJ2-2; D remains unclear. The CDR3 contains 13 residues. Germline values: CDR1 SNHLY, CDR2 FYNNEI. The germline V and J ends were trimmed by 1 base and 1 base, with 1 base remaining between them. This CDR3 reads CASSEVNTGELFF. CDR3 DNA: TGTGCCAGCAGTGAAGTGAACACCGGGGAGCTGTTTTTT.

The rearrangement joins TRBV7-3 to TRBJ1-1; D is perhaps TRBD1 (5 bases). The V end lost 2 bases, the J end lost 2 bases, and 12 bases lay between the germline ends. Germline-derived CDR1 and CDR2 are SGHTA and FQGTGA. The CDR3 has 15 residues. The CDR3 reads CASSLGQGFNTEAFF. DNA of the CDR3: TGTGCCAGCAGCTTAGGGCAGGGCTTCAACACTGAAGCTTTCTTT. The full variable domain, with the rest looked up from reference TRBV7-3 and TRBJ1-1, is GAGVSQTPSNKVTEKGKYVELRCDPISGHTALYWYRQSLGQGPEFLIYFQGTGAADDSGLPNDRFFAVRPEGSVSTLKIQRTERGDSAVYLCASSLGQGFNTEAFFGQGTRLTVV.